This TCR beta chain came from a study of control samples from healthy donors and cancer patients. Germline loops: CDR1 KGHDR, CDR2 SFDVKD. V trimming: 7 bases; J trimming: 1 base; junction bases outside the gene matches: 12. CDR3 length: 19 residues. Only in-frame clones appear in the TCRdb table, and some are missing; sequencing was by immunoSEQ multiplex PCR. The table lists approximately 3,000 clones, around 75% of them singletons, with approximately 30% in the top ten. The sequence was obtained from a male donor with melanoma. Sequencing input: formalin-fixed, paraffin-embedded tissue. This chain connects TRBV24-1 to TRBJ2-1; TRBD2 agrees at 13 bases. The CDR3 reads CATSDSGLAGERSYNEQFF. Here the CDR3 DNA reads TGTGCCACCAGCGACTCCGGACTAGCGGGAGAAAGGTCCTACAATGAGCAGTTCTTC.